This T cell receptor (beta chain) is from a study of post-analysis software for immune sequencing data. Study-wide results and caveats: There was significantly lower normalized Chao1 diversity in multiple sclerosis patients than in controls. Samples sharing a preparation batch grouped tightly together when assessed by F measure. Relative to controls, patients had about 5 TRBV segments at higher frequency, with TRBV5-6, TRBV5-1 and TRBV20-1 among these.

Unique molecular identifiers were present in the TCR beta cDNA libraries. T cells numbering about 0.85 to 10 million gave rise to roughly 0.5 million cDNA molecules. TCRdb re-called the PCR reads with MiXCR, one entry per CDR3 protein. This table holds about 160,000 distinct CDR3 sequences, 35% to 40% found once. J gave up 5 bases and V 4 bases, and 3 bases lay outside the gene matches. This CDR3 region has 13 residues. Germline V gene lookup returns CDR1 SGHDT and CDR2 YYEEEE. This clonotype has just a few counts. What it binds is not known. This material consisted of blood, taken after autologous hematopoietic stem cell transplantation. The sequence was obtained from a girl aged 10 to 17 with multiple sclerosis. The V gene is TRBV5-6, the J gene TRBJ1-1, with 9 nucleotides matching TRBD1. DNA of the CDR3: TGTGCCAGCAGCCGGACAGGGGTAACTGAAGCTTTCTTT. This codes for CASSRTGVTEAFF.